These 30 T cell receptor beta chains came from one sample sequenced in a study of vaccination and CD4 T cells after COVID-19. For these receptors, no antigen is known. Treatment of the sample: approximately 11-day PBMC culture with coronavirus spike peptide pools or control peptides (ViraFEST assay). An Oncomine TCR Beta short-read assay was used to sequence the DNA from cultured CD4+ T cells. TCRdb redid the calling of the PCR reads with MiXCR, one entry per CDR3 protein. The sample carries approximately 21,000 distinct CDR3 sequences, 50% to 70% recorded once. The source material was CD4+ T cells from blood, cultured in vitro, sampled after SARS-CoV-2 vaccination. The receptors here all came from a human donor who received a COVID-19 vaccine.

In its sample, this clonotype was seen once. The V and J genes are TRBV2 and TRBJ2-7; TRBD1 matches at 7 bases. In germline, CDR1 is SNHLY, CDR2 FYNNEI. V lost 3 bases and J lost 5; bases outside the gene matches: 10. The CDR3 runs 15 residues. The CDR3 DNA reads TGTGCCAGCAGTGATATTGATAGGGGGCTAGACGAGCAGTACTTC. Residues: CASSDIDRGLDEQYF.

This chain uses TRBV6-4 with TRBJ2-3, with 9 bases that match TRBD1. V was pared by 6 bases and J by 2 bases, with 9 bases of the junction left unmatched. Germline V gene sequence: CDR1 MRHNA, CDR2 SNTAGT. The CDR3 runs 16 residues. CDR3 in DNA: TGTGCCAGCAGGGAACCGGGACAGGGACTCACAGATACGCAGTATTTT. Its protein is CASREPGQGLTDTQYF.

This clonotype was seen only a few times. CDR3 protein: CSARSGWLNQPQHF. As DNA, the CDR3 is TGCAGTGCTAGGTCAGGTTGGCTCAATCAGCCCCAGCATTTT. The J gene is TRBJ1-5, the V gene TRBV20-1; D is ambiguous. CDR1 and CDR2 from the germline V gene are DFQATT and SNEGSKA (reference sequence). The germline V and J ends were trimmed by 3 bases and 3 bases, with 12 bases remaining between them. This CDR3 comprises 14 residues.

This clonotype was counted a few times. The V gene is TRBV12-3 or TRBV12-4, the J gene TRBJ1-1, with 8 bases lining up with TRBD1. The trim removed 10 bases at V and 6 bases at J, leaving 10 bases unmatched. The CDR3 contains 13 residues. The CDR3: CATHRDRPSEAFF. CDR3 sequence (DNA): TGTGCCACACACCGGGACAGGCCTTCTGAAGCTTTCTTT.

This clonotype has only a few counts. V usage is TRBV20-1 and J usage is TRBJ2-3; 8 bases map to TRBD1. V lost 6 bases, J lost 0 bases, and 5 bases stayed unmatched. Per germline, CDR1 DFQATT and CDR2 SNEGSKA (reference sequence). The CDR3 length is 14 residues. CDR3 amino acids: CSADWTGSTDTQYF. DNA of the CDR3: TGCAGTGCAGACTGGACAGGGAGCACAGATACGCAGTATTTT.

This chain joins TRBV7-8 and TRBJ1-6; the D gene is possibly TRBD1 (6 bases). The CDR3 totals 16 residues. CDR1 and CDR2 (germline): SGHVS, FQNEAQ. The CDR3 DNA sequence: TGTATCGCTCATATGGGGAACAGGGCAAATAATTCACCCCTCCACTTT. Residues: CIAHMGNRANNSPLHF.

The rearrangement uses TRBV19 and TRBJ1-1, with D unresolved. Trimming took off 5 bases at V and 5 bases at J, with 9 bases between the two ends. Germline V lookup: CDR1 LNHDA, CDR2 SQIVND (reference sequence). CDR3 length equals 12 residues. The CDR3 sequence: CASSVKNTEAFF. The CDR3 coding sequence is TGTGCCAGTAGTGTGAAGAATACTGAAGCTTTCTTT.

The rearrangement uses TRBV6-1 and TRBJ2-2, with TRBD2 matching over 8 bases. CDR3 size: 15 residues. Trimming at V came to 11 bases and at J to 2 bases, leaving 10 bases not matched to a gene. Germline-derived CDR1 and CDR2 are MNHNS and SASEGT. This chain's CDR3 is CAGQLAALNTGELFF. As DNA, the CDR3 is TGTGCCGGCCAACTAGCGGCCCTCAACACCGGGGAGCTGTTTTTT.

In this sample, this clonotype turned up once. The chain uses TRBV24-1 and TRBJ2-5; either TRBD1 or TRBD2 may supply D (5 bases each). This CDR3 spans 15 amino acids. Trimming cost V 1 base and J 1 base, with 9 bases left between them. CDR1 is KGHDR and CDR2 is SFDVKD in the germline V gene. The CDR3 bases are TGTGCCACCAGTGATTTCCGGGGACCCCAAGAGACCCAGTACTTC. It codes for CATSDFRGPQETQYF.

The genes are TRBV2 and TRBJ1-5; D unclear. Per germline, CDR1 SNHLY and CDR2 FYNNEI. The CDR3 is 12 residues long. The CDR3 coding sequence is TGTGGTGTCGGCAATAGCAATCAGCCCCAGCATTTT. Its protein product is CGVGNSNQPQHF. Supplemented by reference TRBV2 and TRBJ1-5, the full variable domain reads EPEVTQTPSHQVTQMGQEVILRCVPISNHLYFYWYRQILGQKVEFLVSFYNNEISEKSEIFDDQFSVERPDGSNFTLKIRSTKLEDSAMYFCGVGNSNQPQHFGDGTRLSIL.

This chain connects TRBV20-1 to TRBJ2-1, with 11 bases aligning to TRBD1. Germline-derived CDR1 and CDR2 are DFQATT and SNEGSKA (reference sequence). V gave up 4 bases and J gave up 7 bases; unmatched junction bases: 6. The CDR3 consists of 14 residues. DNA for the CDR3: TGCAGTGCTACAACCCGGGACAGGGGGAATGAGCAGTTCTTC. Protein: CSATTRDRGNEQFF.

For the CDR3, the DNA is TGTGCCAGCAGCCGGGACGGGAACACTGAAGCTTTCTTT. Amino acids: CASSRDGNTEAFF. This chain joins TRBV5-4 and TRBJ1-1, with D perhaps matching TRBD1 (5 bases). The germline V and J ends were trimmed by 4 bases and 1 base, with 8 bases remaining between them. The germline CDR1 and CDR2 sequences are SGHNT and YYREEE (reference sequence). The CDR3 is made up of 13 amino acids.

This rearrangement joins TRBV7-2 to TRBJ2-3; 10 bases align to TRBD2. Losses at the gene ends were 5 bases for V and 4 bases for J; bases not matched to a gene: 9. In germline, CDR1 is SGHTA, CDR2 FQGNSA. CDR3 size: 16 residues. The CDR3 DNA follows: TGTGCCAGCAGCCTACAAAGCGGGGGGGTTTCAGATACGCAGTATTTT. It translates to CASSLQSGGVSDTQYF.

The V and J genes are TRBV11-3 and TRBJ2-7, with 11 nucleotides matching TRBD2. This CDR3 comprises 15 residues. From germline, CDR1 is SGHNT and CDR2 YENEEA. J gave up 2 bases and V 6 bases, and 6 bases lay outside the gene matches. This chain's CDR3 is CASSSSGGSPYEQYF. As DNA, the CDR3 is TGTGCCAGCAGTTCTAGCGGGGGGTCTCCCTACGAGCAGTACTTC.

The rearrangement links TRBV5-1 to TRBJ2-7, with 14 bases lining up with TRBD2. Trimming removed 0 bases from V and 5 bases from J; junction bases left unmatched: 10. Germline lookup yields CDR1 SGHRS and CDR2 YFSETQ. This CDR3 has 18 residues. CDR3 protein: CASSLGLAGGLWSNEQYF. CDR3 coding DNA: TGCGCCAGCAGCTTGGGACTAGCGGGGGGGCTTTGGTCTAACGAGCAGTACTTC. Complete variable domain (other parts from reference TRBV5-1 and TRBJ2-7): KAGVTQTPRYLIKTRGQQVTLSCSPISGHRSVSWYQQTPGQGLQFLFEYFSETQRNKGNFPGRFSGRQFSNSRSEMNVSTLELGDSALYLCASSLGLAGGLWSNEQYFGPGTRLTVT.

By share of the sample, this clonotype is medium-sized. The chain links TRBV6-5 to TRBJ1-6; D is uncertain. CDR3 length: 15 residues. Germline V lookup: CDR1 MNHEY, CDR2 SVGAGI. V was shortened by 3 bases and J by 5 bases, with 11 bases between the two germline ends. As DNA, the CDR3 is TGTGCCAGCAGTTATCGGACGGCTGATAATTCACCCCTCCACTTT. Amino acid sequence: CASSYRTADNSPLHF.

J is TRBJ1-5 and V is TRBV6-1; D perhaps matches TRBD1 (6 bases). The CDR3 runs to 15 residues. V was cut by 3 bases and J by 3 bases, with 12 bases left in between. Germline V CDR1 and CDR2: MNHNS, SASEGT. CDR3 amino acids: CASSELGHPNQPQHF. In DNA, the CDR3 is TGTGCCAGCAGTGAGTTGGGACACCCCAATCAGCCCCAGCATTTT.

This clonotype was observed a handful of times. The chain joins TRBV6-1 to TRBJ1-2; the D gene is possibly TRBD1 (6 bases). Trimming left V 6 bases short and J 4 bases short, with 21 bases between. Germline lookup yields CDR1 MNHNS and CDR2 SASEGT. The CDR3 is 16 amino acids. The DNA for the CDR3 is TGTGCCAGCAGAAATGGCGAGACAGGCACATTCTATGGCTACACCTTC. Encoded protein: CASRNGETGTFYGYTF.

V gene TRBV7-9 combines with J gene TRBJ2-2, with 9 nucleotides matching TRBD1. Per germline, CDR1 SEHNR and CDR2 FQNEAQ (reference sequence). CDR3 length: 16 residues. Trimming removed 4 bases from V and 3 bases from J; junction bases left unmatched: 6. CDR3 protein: CASSSRTGAHTGELFF. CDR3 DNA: TGTGCCAGCAGCTCACGGACAGGGGCTCACACCGGGGAGCTGTTTTTT.

CDR3 amino acids: CASSTRGDIYEQYF. The CDR3 DNA is TGTGCCAGTAGTACCCGAGGGGACATCTACGAGCAGTACTTC. The chain couples TRBV19 to TRBJ2-7, with D possibly being TRBD1 (6 bases). Germline V gives CDR1 LNHDA, CDR2 SQIVND (reference sequence). The V gene lost 4 bases and the J gene lost 3 bases, with 13 bases spanning the gap. The CDR3 length is 14 residues.

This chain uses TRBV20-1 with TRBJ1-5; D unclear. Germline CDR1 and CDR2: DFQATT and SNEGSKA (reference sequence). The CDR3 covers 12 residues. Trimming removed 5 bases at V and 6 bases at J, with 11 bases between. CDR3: CSAQLEGQPQHF. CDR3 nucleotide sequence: TGCAGTGCTCAATTAGAGGGTCAGCCCCAGCATTTT.

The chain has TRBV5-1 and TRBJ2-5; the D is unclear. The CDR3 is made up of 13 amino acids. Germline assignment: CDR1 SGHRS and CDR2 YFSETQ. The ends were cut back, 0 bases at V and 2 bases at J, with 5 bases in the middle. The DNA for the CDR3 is TGCGCCAGCAGCTTGGGATCGCAAGAGACCCAGTACTTC. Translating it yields CASSLGSQETQYF.

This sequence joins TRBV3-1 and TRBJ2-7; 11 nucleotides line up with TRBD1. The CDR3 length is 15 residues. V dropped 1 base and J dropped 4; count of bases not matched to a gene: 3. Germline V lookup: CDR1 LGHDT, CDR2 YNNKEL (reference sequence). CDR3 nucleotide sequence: TGTGCCAGCAGCCAAGGGACAGGGGGCGCGTACGAGCAGTACTTC. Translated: CASSQGTGGAYEQYF.

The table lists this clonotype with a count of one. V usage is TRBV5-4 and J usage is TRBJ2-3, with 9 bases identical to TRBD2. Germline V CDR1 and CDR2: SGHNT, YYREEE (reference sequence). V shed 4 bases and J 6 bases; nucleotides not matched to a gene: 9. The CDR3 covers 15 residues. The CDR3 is CASSPRRGGGDTQYF. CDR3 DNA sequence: TGTGCCAGCAGCCCGCGGCGGGGGGGCGGTGATACGCAGTATTTT.

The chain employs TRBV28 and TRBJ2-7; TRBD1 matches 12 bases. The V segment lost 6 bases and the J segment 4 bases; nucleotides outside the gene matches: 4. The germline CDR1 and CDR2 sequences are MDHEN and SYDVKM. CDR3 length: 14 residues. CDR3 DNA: TGTGCCAGCAGGGGGACAGGGGGCAGTTACGAGCAGTACTTC. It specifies CASRGTGGSYEQYF.

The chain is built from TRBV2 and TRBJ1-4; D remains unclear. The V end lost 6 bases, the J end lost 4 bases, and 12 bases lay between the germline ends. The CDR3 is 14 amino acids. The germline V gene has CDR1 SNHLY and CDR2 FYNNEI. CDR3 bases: TGTGCCAGCAGAGATGGACCGAATAATGAAAAACTGTTTTTT. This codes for CASRDGPNNEKLFF.

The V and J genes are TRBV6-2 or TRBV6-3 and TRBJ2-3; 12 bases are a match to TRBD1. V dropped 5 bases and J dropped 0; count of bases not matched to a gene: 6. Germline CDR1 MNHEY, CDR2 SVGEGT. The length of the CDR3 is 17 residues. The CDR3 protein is CASSGTGGVRSTDTQYF. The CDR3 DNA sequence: TGTGCCAGCAGTGGGACAGGGGGCGTGAGAAGCACAGATACGCAGTATTTT.

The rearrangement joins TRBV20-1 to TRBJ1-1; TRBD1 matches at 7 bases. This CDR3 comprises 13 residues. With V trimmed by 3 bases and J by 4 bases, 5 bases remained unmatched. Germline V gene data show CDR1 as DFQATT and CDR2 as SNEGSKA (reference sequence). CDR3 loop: CSASRGPGTEAFF. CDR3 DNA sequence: TGCAGTGCTAGTAGGGGGCCCGGCACTGAAGCTTTCTTT.

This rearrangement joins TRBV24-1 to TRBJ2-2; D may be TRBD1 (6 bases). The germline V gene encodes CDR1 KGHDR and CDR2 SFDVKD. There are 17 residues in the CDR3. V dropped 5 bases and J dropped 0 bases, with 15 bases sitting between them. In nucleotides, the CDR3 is TGTGCCACCAGTGGCCGGCAGGGGATTTCGAACACCGGGGAGCTGTTTTTT. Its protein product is CATSGRQGISNTGELFF.

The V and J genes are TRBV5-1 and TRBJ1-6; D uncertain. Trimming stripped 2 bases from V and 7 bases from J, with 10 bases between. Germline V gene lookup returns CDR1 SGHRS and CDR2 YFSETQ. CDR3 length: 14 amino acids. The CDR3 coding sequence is TGCGCCAGCAGCTTTAGGGCGGAGAATTCACCCCTCCACTTT. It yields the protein CASSFRAENSPLHF.